This T cell receptor (beta chain) was documented in a study of blood T cell repertoires in COVID-19. Study overall: The United States, Italy and Spain were the sources of the acute and convalescent COVID-19 samples. The analysed material was cDNA or gDNA that came from T cells, B-cell-depleted T cells, or PBMCs.

In germline, CDR1 is SGHAT, CDR2 FQNNGV. This CDR3 comprises 14 residues. V lost 2 bases to trimming and J lost 7 bases, with 14 bases between them. TCRdb's copy holds only in-frame clones and misses some; the assay was immunoSEQ multiplex PCR. The sample records some 170,000 clones, 87% being singletons. The source material was peripheral blood. The gene calls are TRBV11-2 and TRBJ2-5; a possible D gene is TRBD2 (5 bases). This receptor was identified in a woman aged 55-70 years who had recovered from COVID-19. In nucleotides, the CDR3 is TGTGCCAGCAGCTTAAGGACTTTTGAGGCGACCCAGTACTTC. Translated, it gives CASSLRTFEATQYF.